This T cell receptor beta chain was sequenced for a study of blood T cell repertoires in COVID-19. Study information: PBMCs, B-cell-depleted T cells, or T cells were the source of the cDNA or gDNA that made up the material.

Seattle's enrolled individuals joined amid active infection and were then monitored longitudinally. The V and J ends lost 2 bases and 5 bases respectively, with 10 bases between them. Per germline, CDR1 SGHTA and CDR2 FQGNSA. The CDR3 covers 15 residues. In the original workflow: By means of reference gene primer amplification, nucleated cell counts were estimated. Data came from immunoSEQ multiplex PCR; TCRdb stores just in-frame clones and leaves some out. V and J calls and clone size are as listed in that table; D and trimming were resolved from the DNA. Of around 400,000 clones listed, around 87% are singletons.

The source material was peripheral blood. V and J are TRBV7-2 and TRBJ1-6; D perhaps matches TRBD1 (5 bases). The TCR sequence derives from a woman aged 25 to 39 with COVID-19, enrolled during active disease. The CDR3 nucleotides read TGTGCCAGCAGCTTAATTCAGGGAAATAATTCACCCCTCCACTTT. Translation gives CASSLIQGNNSPLHF.